The source of this T cell receptor (beta chain) is a study of cytomegalovirus exposure and HLA in healthy donors. Study-wide context: Of fewer than 450 genotyped donors, roughly 86% clustered with self-reported Caucasian donors.

Study outcomes and limitations: TCR beta chain V- and J-gene trimming was linked, in a later analysis, to a missense variant in DCLRE1C. In all likelihood, a cluster of highly shared sequence variants was a sequencing artifact.

In regard to this clone: Antigen unknown.

Both 60 Vbeta primers and 13 Jbeta primers went into the PCR. Method: immunoSEQ multiplex PCR; TCRdb's copy keeps in-frame clones and lacks some. The sample has about 260,000 clones; roughly 81% are singletons. Sequencing input: PBMCs. This TCR derives from a woman aged 40 to 50 in good health and CMV-seropositive.

Written as DNA, the CDR3 is TGCAGCGGCGGGGGGAATGAGCAGTTCTTC. Translating gives CSGGGNEQFF. The chain has TRBV29-1 and TRBJ2-1, with TRBD2 matching over 8 bases. CDR1 and CDR2 (germline): SQVTM, ANQGSEA. With 7 bases clipped from V and 7 bases from J, the junction kept 0 bases outside the gene matches. The CDR3 runs 10 residues.